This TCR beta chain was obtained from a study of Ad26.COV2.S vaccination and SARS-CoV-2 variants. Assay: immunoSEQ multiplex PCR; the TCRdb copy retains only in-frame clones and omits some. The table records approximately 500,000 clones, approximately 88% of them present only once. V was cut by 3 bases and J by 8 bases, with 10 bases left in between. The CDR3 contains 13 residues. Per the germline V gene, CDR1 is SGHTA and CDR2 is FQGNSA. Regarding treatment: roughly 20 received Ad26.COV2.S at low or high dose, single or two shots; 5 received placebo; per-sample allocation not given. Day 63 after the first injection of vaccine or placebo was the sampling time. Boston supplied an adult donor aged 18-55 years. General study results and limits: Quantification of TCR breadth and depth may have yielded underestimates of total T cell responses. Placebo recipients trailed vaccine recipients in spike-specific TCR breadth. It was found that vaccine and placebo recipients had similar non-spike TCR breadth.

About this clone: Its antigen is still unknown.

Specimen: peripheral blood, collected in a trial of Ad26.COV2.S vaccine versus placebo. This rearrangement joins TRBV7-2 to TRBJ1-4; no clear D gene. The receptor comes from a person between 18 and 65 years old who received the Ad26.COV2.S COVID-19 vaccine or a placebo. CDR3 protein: CASSLTSGEKLFF. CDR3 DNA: TGTGCCAGCAGCTTGACCTCTGGGGAAAAACTGTTTTTT.